This entry is about one T cell receptor (beta chain). The CDR3 is made up of 11 amino acids. Between the trimmed V and J ends, which lost 6 bases and 4 bases, there was a span of 5 bases. Looked up from germline, CDR1 is MNHNS and CDR2 is SASEGT. Terminally differentiated effector memory CD45RA+ cells were left out of the naive CD8 fraction, which was CD45RO-negative and positively selected for CCR7. Sequencing used immunoSEQ multiplex PCR; TCRdb keeps in-frame clones, though not all of them. The repertoire holds roughly 2,000,000 clones, with about 95% as singletons. The data originate from a study of shared clonotypes between healthy human individuals.

Material for sequencing was naive CD8+ T cells sorted from blood. The source of this sequence is a man younger than 30 in good health. The rearrangement links TRBV6-1 to TRBJ2-3; D perhaps matches TRBD2 (5 bases). CDR3 sequence (DNA): TGTGCCAGCAGGGAGGCAGATACGCAGTATTTT. It encodes CASREADTQYF.